The 15 T cell receptor beta chains below all came from one sample that was sequenced in a study of shared clonotypes between healthy human individuals. Libraries were prepared by immunoSEQ multiplex PCR; TCRdb keeps only in-frame clonotypes and omits some of them. The table has about 690,000 clones, roughly 88% seen once. The specimen was memory CD8+ T cells from PBMCs. Subset specified: CD45RO+ cells pooled with CCR7-negative TemRA cells. The receptors stem from a man younger than 30 in good health. Some clones in this sample may be carry-over from other donors' samples.

The chain is built from TRBV6-5 and TRBJ1-3, with no clear D. The V and J ends lost 4 bases and 2 bases respectively, with 6 bases between them. The CDR3 is made up of 13 amino acids. The V gene's germline CDR1 is MNHEY and CDR2 SVGAGI. CDR3 DNA sequence: TGTGCCAGCAGTTTCCGAACTGGAAACACCATATATTTT. This encodes CASSFRTGNTIYF.

This chain joins TRBV28 and TRBJ1-1; the D is unclear. V dropped 5 bases and J dropped 5 bases, with 12 bases sitting between them. From germline, CDR1 is MDHEN and CDR2 SYDVKM. This CDR3 is 13 amino acids long. The CDR3 here is CASSPGRRTEAFF. The CDR3 DNA follows: TGTGCCAGCAGTCCAGGTCGGAGGACTGAAGCTTTCTTT.

This chain links TRBV28 with TRBJ1-1; D gene ambiguous. Between the trimmed V and J ends, which lost 3 bases and 1 base, there was a span of 12 bases. CDR3 size: 15 residues. The germline V gene has CDR1 MDHEN and CDR2 SYDVKM. DNA of the CDR3: TGTGCCAGCAGTTTCCCCGATTACAAGAACACTGAAGCTTTCTTT. Its translation: CASSFPDYKNTEAFF.

V and J are TRBV28 and TRBJ1-3, with D maybe TRBD1 (6 bases). The germline CDR1 and CDR2 sequences are MDHEN and SYDVKM. V lost 1 base, J lost 0 bases, and 7 bases lay in between. This CDR3 comprises 15 residues. The CDR3 region is CASSLYRDSGNTIYF. The CDR3 DNA follows: TGTGCCAGCAGTTTATACAGGGACTCTGGAAACACCATATATTTT.

The chain links TRBV30 to TRBJ2-2; D call uncertain. Germline V gene sequence: CDR1 GTSNPN, CDR2 SVGIG (reference sequence). The ends were cut back, 0 bases at V and 4 bases at J, with 9 bases in the middle. This CDR3 is built from 14 residues. Here the CDR3 reads CAWSVFRTTGELFF. CDR3 sequence (DNA): TGTGCCTGGAGTGTCTTTAGAACCACCGGGGAGCTGTTTTTT.

The CDR3 is CASSLEPEQETQYF. For the CDR3, the DNA is TGTGCCAGCAGCTTAGAGCCAGAGCAAGAGACCCAGTACTTC. The rearrangement uses TRBV7-6 and TRBJ2-5; no definite D call. Trimming pared 1 base from V and 2 bases from J, leaving 8 bases between. Germline V gives CDR1 SGHVS, CDR2 FNYEAQ. The CDR3 extends over 14 amino acids. Looking up the rest from reference TRBV7-6 and TRBJ2-5 gives the full variable domain: GAGVSQSPRYKVTKRGQDVALRCDPISGHVSLYWYRQALGQGPEFLTYFNYEAQQDKSGLPNDRFSAERPEGSISTLTIQRTEQRDSAMYRCASSLEPEQETQYFGPGTRLLVL.

CDR3 sequence reads: CASTPTSGSPYEQYF. The CDR3, as DNA: TGTGCCAGCACCCCAACTAGCGGGAGTCCCTACGAGCAGTACTTC. The chain couples TRBV28 to TRBJ2-7, with 11 bases lining up with TRBD2. There are 15 residues in the CDR3. V dropped 7 bases and J dropped 2; count of bases not matched to a gene: 7. The V gene's germline CDR1 is MDHEN and CDR2 SYDVKM.

The chain uses TRBV2 and TRBJ2-5; 10 bases are a match to TRBD1. The germline gives CDR1 SNHLY, CDR2 FYNNEI. The CDR3 length is 17 residues. V was clipped by 2 bases and J by 1 base; unmatched bases: 7. Written as DNA, the CDR3 is TGTGCCAGCAGTGAACCCTCGGACAGGGGGGTCCAAGAGACCCAGTACTTC. Protein: CASSEPSDRGVQETQYF. The complete variable domain, with remaining parts taken from reference TRBV2 and TRBJ2-5, reads EPEVTQTPSHQVTQMGQEVILRCVPISNHLYFYWYRQILGQKVEFLVSFYNNEISEKSEIFDDQFSVERPDGSNFTLKIRSTKLEDSAMYFCASSEPSDRGVQETQYFGPGTRLLVL.

This chain links TRBV30 with TRBJ2-7; no clear D gene. This CDR3 spans 11 amino acids. Germline CDR1 is GTSNPN and CDR2 is SVGIG (reference sequence). Between the trimmed V and J ends, which lost 5 bases and 5 bases, there was a span of 10 bases. In nucleotides, the CDR3 is TGTGCCTGGGGTAAGAGGAACGAGCAGTACTTC. This sequence encodes CAWGKRNEQYF.

The genes are TRBV28 and TRBJ1-2; D call uncertain. This CDR3 region has 13 residues. Trimming removed 0 bases from V and 3 bases from J, with 5 bases in between. The germline CDR1 and CDR2 sequences are MDHEN and SYDVKM. The CDR3 reads CASSLWTDYGYTF. The CDR3 coding sequence is TGTGCCAGCAGTTTATGGACGGACTATGGCTACACCTTC.

This clone has just one count. V and J are TRBV7-6 and TRBJ2-5; a possible D gene is TRBD1 (5 bases). The CDR3 is 14 residues long. The V gene's germline CDR1 is SGHVS and CDR2 FNYEAQ. Trimming cost V 4 bases and J 7 bases, with 16 bases left between them. DNA for the CDR3: TGTGCCAGCAGCTCAGGACATGGGGTCCGGACCCAGTACTTC. Encoded protein: CASSSGHGVRTQYF.

V and J are TRBV27 and TRBJ2-1, with 9 bases identical to TRBD1. There are 15 residues in the CDR3. Germline CDR1 is MNHEY and CDR2 is SMNVEV (reference sequence). With V trimmed by 8 bases and J by 2 bases, 7 bases remained unmatched. The CDR3 DNA reads TGTGCCAGCCAACTCCGGGACAGGGCCTACAATGAGCAGTTCTTC. As protein: CASQLRDRAYNEQFF.

This clone has a single count. The gene calls are TRBV5-6 and TRBJ2-1, with D possibly called TRBD1 or TRBD2 (5 bases each). The V end was cut by 6 bases, the J end by 2 bases, with 15 bases between. The CDR3 loop spans 15 amino acids. Germline V gives CDR1 SGHDT, CDR2 YYEEEE. The CDR3 is CASKPGTGTYNEQFF. The DNA for the CDR3 is TGTGCCAGCAAGCCAGGGACGGGAACCTACAATGAGCAGTTCTTC.

This clone has at least ten counts. V usage is TRBV15 and J usage is TRBJ1-2; a possible D gene is TRBD1 (5 bases). V shed 3 bases and J shed 2 bases, with 10 bases lying between them. This CDR3 comprises 14 residues. Per germline, CDR1 LNHNV and CDR2 YYDKDF (reference sequence). In nucleotides, the CDR3 is TGTGCCACCAGCAGGAGTCGGGGGAACTATGGCTACACCTTC. This sequence encodes CATSRSRGNYGYTF.

This clone was seen once. The chain joins TRBV5-1 to TRBJ1-2; 7 bases map to TRBD1. The CDR3 totals 15 residues. Germline CDR1 SGHRS, CDR2 YFSETQ. With 4 bases clipped from V and 4 bases from J, the junction kept 10 bases outside the gene matches. The CDR3 spells CASSGNDRVGYGYTF. The CDR3 nucleotides are TGCGCCAGCAGCGGAAACGACAGGGTAGGCTATGGCTACACCTTC.